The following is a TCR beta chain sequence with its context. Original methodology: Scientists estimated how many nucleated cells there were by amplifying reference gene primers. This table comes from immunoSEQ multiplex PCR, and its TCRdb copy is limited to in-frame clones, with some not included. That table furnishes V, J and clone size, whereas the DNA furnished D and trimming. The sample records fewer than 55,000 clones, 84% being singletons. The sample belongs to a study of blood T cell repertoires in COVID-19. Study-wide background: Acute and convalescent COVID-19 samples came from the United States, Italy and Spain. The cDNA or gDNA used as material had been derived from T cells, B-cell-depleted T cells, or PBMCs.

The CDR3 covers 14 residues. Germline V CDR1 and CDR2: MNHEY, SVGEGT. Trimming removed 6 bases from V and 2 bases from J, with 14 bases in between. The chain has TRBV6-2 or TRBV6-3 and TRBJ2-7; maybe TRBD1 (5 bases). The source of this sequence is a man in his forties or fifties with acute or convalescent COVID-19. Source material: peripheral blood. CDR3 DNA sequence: TGTGCCAGCAGCGGCCCAGGGTATGCCTACGAGCAGTACTTC. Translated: CASSGPGYAYEQYF.